This T cell receptor (beta chain) was profiled in a study of a mutant IDH1 vaccine in newly diagnosed glioma (dated by TCRdb to the early 2020s). Context from the whole study: Vaccination was initiated 4-6 weeks after radiotherapy alone, or concurrently with temozolomide cycles in the chemotherapy-containing groups. Of the roughly 34 treated patients, approximately 60% were male and approximately 38% were female, and a mean age of approximately 40 years was recorded. Prior to enrollment, patients had been given standard therapy consisting of radiotherapy alone, temozolomide alone, or radiochemotherapy with temozolomide, with the combination given to most patients. The week-35 safety follow-up was designated visit V12, and the week-47 end of study was designated visit V13. Peripheral blood was collected at six visits: V03 (baseline), V05, V07, V10, V12 and V13. For exploratory analyses, longitudinal TCRB deep sequencing was carried out in more than 20 treated patients wherever samples were available. Beyond this particular receptor, the publication reports: Availability determined which PBMC samples were chosen for TCRB deep sequencing. Immune responses induced by the vaccine were seen in around 94% of patients across multiple MHC alleles. Pseudoprogression seemed to be unrelated to changes in the top peripheral T cell clonotypes found by TCRB sequencing. The authors noted that analyses of patient blood samples could not be reproduced because of sample limitations.

In light of the paper, this sample's time point label describes: week 47, end of study. A 20-mer mutant IDH1 peptide at 300 micrograms in Montanide made up each vaccine dose, which was injected subcutaneously together with topical imiquimod. Patients received eight vaccinations in weeks 1, 3, 5, 7, 11, 15, 19 and 23, corresponding to visits V03 through V10. Donors had newly diagnosed WHO grade 3 or 4 IDH1-mutant astrocytomas with loss of nuclear ATRX. The samples were drawn from NOA16, a multicentre, single-arm, open-label phase I trial in Germany that tested a mutant IDH1 peptide vaccine in humans for the first time. Genomic DNA for TCRB sequencing was isolated from EDTA blood with the DNeasy Blood and Tissue Kit. According to the germline V gene, CDR1 reads LGHNT and CDR2 reads FRNRAP. The CDR3, from cysteine to phenylalanine, totals 19 residues. The retained sequence is limited to the CDR3, 57 bases, with the frame set at the first base. The V end gives up 2 bases and the J end 0 bases, leaving 16 bases in the junction not matched to a gene.

On this clone: This clone's antigen is unknown. No much larger clone exists at a distance of one base, and base qualities are not known.

Library generation was performed with the immunoSEQ multiplex PCR assay. Rearranged TCR beta chain sequences were amplified with the hsTCRB Kit following the manufacturer's protocol. Sequencing of TCRB libraries was carried out on an Illumina MiSeq. The source study handled its data this way. The proprietary platform of the kit vendor was used for demultiplexing, trimming and gene mapping. The table was pulled from immuneACCESS by TCRdb, which kept in-frame rearrangements only. Such tables lose some clones; where checked, under half of the loss comes from unresolved V genes, and the rest has no known cause. V, J and clone size reflect that table, while D and trimming were determined from the DNA. The sample records about 50,000 clones, roughly 80% of which are singletons. Roughly 4.3% of the sample comes from the top ten.

The sequence is built from TRBV12-5 and TRBJ2-7; 7 nucleotides in the junction match TRBD2. The origin of this receptor is a woman in her 30s with glioma. Some clones in this sample may be carry-over from other donors' samples. The material sequenced was PBMCs, taken from a glioma patient whose treatment included an IDH1 peptide vaccine. The DNA reads as follows: TGTGCTAGTGGTTTGCGGAATGGGTCTAGCGGAGGAAGCTCCTACGAGCAGTACTTC. Translated, it gives CASGLRNGSSGGSSYEQYF.